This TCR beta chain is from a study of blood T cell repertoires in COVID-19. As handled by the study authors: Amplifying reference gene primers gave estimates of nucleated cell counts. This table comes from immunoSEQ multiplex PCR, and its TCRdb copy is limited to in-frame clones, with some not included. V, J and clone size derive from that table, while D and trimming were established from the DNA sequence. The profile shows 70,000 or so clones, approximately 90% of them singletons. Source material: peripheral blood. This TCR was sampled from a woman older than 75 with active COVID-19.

CDR3 sequence: CASSMEPKRQIYNEQFF. Written as DNA, the CDR3 is TGTGCCAGTAGTATGGAACCTAAGCGGCAGATTTACAATGAGCAGTTCTTC. V usage is TRBV19 and J usage is TRBJ2-1; D is perhaps TRBD2 (5 bases). Trimming stripped 3 bases from V and 4 bases from J, with 19 bases between. The germline gives CDR1 LNHDA, CDR2 SQIVND (reference sequence). CDR3 size: 17 residues.